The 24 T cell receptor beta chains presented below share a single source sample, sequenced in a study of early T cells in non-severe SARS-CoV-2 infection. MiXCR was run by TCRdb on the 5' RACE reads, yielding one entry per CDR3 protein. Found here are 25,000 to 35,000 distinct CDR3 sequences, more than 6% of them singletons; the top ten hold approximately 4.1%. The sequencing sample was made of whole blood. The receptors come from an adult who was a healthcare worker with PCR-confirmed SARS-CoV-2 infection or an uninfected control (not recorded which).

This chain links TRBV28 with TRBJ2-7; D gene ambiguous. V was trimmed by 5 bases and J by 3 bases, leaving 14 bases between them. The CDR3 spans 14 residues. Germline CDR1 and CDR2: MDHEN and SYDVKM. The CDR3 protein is CASSGRGAGYEQYF. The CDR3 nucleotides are TGTGCCAGCAGTGGACGCGGAGCTGGCTACGAGCAGTACTTC.

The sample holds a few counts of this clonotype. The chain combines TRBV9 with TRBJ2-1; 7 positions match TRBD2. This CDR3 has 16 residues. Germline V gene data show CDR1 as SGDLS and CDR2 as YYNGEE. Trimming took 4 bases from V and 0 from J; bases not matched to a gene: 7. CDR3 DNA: TGTGCCAGCAGCTTAAGCGGGATAAACTCCTACAATGAGCAGTTCTTC. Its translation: CASSLSGINSYNEQFF.

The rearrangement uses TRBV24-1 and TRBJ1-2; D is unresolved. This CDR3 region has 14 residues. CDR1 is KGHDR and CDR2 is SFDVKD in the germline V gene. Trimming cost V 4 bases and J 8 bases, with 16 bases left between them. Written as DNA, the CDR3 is TGTGCCACCAGTGACCCATCCGGAACCTCCGGCTACACCTTC. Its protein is CATSDPSGTSGYTF.

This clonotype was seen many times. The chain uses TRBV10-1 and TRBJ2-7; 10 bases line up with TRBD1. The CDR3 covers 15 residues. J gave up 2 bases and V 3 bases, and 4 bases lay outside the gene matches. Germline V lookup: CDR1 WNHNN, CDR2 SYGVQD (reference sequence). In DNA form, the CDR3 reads TGCGCCAGCAGTGACCCCGGGACAGGGGCCTACGAGCAGTACTTC. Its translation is CASSDPGTGAYEQYF.

This CDR3 reads CASSVQTRFRETQYF. The CDR3 bases are TGTGCCAGCAGCGTCCAGACTAGATTTCGGGAGACCCAGTACTTC. V and J are TRBV5-4 and TRBJ2-5; possibly TRBD2 for D (6 bases). CDR1 is SGHNT and CDR2 is YYREEE in the germline V gene (reference sequence). This CDR3 is 15 amino acids long. The V gene lost 4 bases and the J gene lost 5 bases, with 18 bases spanning the gap.

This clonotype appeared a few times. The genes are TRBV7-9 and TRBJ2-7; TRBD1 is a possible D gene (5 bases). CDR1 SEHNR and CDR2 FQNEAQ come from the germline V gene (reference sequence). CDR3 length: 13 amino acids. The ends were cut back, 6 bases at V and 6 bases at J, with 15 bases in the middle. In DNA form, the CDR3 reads TGTGCCAGCAGAGGACACAACGCGGCCGAGCAGTACTTC. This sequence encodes CASRGHNAAEQYF.

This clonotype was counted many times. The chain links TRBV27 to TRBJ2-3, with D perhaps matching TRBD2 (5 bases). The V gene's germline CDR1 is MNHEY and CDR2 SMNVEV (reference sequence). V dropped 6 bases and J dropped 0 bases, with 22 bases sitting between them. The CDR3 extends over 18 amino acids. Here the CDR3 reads CASSQGHLDFPSTDTQYF. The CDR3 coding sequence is TGTGCCAGCAGCCAAGGGCACTTGGACTTTCCTAGCACAGATACGCAGTATTTT.

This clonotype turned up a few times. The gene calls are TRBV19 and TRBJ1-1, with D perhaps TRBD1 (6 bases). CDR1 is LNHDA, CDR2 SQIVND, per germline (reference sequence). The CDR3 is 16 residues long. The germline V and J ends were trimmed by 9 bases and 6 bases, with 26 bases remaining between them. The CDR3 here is CASQTQGKIAWPEAFF. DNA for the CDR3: TGTGCCAGCCAGACCCAGGGGAAAATAGCCTGGCCTGAAGCTTTCTTT.

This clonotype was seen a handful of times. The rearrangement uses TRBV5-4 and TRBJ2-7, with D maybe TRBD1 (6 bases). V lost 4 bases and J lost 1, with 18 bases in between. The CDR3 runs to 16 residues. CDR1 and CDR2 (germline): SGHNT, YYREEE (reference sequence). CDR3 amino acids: CASSHRGQKKSYEQYF. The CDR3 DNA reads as TGTGCCAGCAGCCACAGAGGACAGAAAAAATCCTACGAGCAGTACTTC.

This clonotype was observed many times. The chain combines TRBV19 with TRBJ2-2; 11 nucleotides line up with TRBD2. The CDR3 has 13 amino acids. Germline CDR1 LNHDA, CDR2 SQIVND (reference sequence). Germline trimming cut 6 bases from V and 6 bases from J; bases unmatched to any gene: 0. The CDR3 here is CASRLAGAGELFF. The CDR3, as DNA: TGTGCCAGTAGACTAGCGGGAGCCGGGGAGCTGTTTTTT. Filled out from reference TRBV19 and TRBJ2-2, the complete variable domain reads DGGITQSPKYLFRKEGQNVTLSCEQNLNHDAMYWYRQDPGQGLRLIYYSQIVNDFQKGDIAEGYSVSREKKESFPLTVTSAQKNPTAFYLCASRLAGAGELFFGEGSRLTVL.

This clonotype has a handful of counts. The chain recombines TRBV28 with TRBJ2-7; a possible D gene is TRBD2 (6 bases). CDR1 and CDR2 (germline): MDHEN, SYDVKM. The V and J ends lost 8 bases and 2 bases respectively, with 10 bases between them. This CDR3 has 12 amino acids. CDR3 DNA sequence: TGTGCCAGCCGCGGGGTTACCTACGAGCAGTACTTC. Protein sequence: CASRGVTYEQYF.

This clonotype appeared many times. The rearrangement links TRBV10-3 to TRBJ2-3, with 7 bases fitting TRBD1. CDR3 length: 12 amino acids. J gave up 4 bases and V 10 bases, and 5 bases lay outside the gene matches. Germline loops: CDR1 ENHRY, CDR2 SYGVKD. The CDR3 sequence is CATDTGADTQYF. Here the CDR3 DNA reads TGTGCCACCGATACAGGGGCAGATACGCAGTATTTT.

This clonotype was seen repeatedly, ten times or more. The CDR3 loop reads CASSFGGVEGEQYF. In DNA, the CDR3 is TGTGCCAGCAGTTTCGGCGGAGTGGAGGGGGAGCAGTACTTC. The gene calls are TRBV28 and TRBJ2-7; TRBD2 is a possible D gene (6 bases). This CDR3 contains 14 residues. Trimming removed 3 bases from V and 7 bases from J, with 16 bases in between. Germline CDR1 is MDHEN and CDR2 is SYDVKM.

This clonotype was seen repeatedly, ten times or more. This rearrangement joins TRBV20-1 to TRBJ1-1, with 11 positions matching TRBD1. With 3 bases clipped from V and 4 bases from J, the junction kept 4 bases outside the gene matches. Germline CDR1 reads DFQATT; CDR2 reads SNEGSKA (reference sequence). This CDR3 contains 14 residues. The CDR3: CSASAGQGGTEAFF. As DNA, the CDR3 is TGCAGTGCTAGCGCGGGACAGGGGGGCACTGAAGCTTTCTTT.

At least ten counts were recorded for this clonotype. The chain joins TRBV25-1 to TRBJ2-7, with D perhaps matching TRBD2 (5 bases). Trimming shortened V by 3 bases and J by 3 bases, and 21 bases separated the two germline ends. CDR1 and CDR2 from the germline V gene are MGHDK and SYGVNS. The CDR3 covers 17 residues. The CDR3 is CASSEKLTPGSGYEQYF. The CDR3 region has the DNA TGTGCCAGCAGTGAGAAACTGACTCCGGGGTCGGGCTACGAGCAGTACTTC.

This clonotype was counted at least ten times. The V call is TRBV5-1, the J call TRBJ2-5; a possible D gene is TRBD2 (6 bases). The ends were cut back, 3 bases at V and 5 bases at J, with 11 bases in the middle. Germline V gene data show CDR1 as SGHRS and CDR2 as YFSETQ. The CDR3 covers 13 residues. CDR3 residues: CASSSPGVETQYF. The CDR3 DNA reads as TGCGCCAGCAGCTCGCCGGGGGTGGAGACCCAGTACTTC.

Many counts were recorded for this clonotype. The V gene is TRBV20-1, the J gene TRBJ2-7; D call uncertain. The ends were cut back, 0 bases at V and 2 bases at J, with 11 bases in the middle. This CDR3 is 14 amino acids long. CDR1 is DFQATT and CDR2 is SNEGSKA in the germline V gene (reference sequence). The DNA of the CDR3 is TGCAGTGCTAGAGATCGCGGCGCTACCTACGAGCAGTACTTC. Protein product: CSARDRGATYEQYF.

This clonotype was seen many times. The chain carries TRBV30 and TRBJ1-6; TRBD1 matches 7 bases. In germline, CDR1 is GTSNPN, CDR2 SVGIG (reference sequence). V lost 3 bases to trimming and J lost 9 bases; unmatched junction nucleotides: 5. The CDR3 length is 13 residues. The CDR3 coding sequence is TGTGCCTGGAGCGAGGGACAGTCTTCACCCCTCCACTTT. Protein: CAWSEGQSSPLHF.

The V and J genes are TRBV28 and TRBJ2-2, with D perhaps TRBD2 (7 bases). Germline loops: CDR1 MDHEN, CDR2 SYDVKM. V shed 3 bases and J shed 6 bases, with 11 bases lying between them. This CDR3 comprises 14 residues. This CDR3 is CASSFGGLAGELFF. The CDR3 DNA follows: TGTGCCAGCAGTTTCGGGGGGCTAGCCGGGGAGCTGTTTTTT.

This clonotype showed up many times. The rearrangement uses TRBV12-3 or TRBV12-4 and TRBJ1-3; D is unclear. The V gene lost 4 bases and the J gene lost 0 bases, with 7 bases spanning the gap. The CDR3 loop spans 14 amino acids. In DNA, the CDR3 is TGTGCCAGCAGTTCACATAGCTCTGGAAACACCATATATTTT. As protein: CASSSHSSGNTIYF.

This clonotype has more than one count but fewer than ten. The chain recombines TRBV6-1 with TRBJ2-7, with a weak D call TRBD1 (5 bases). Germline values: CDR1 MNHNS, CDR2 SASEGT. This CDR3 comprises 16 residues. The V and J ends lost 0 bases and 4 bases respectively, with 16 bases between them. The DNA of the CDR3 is TGTGCCAGCAGTGAAGCGTTTGACAGTTTTTCGTACGAGCAGTACTTC. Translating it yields CASSEAFDSFSYEQYF.

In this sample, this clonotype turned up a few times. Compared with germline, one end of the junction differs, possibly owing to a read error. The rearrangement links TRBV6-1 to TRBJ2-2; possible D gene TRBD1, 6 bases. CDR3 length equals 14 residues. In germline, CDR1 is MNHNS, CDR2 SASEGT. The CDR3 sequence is CAGRQAPNTGELFF. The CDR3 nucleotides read TGTGCCGGCAGACAGGCCCCGAACACCGGGGAGCTGTTTTTT.

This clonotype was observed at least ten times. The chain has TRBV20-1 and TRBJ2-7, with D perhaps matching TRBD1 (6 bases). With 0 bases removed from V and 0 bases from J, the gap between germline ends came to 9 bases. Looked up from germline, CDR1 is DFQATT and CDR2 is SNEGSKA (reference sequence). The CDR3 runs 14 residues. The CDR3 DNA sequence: TGCAGTGCTAGAGACCAGGGGAGCTCCTACGAGCAGTACTTC. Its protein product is CSARDQGSSYEQYF.

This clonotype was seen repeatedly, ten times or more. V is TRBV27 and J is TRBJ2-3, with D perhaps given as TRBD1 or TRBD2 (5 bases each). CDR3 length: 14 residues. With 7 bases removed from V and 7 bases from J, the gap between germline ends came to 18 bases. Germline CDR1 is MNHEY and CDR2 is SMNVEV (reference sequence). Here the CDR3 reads CASITGTSVNTQYF. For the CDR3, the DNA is TGTGCCAGCATCACCGGGACCTCTGTGAATACGCAGTATTTT.